What follows is one T cell receptor beta chain and its context. What it binds is unknown. This CDR3 is 13 amino acids long. Germline loops: CDR1 LNHDA, CDR2 SQIVND (reference sequence). V gave up 7 bases and J gave up 9 bases, with 13 bases separating them. For CDR3 and TCR beta VDJ profiling, genomic DNA was the template used. MiXCR, applied by TCRdb to the reads, yields one record per CDR3 protein. The sample gives roughly 130,000 distinct CDR3 sequences, around 48% of which show up once; about 2.5% is in the top ten. The entry originates in a study of CD8+CD57+ T cells in acquired aplastic anemia. Across the study: Mean yield of DNA from sorted CD4+ and CD8+ cells was 3 to 3.5 ug. Study conclusions and caveats: Patients and controls shared twenty-nine CD8+ CDR3 sequences. With respect to CD8+ Simpson's diversity, patients and controls did not differ significantly.

Sequencing was done on a sample of sorted CD4+, CD8+, or CD8+CD57+ T cells (not recorded which) from PBMCs. The sequence came from a human donor in good health, serving as a control. The chain couples TRBV19 to TRBJ1-6, with D maybe TRBD1 (6 bases). Here the CDR3 reads CASNGGVTSPLHF. The CDR3 region has the DNA TGTGCCAGTAACGGGGGCGTTACTTCACCCCTCCACTTT.